The T cell receptor (beta chain) described here comes from a study of OX40 agonist ivuxolimab in advanced cancers. A note on the overall study: Ivuxolimab, which targeted the costimulatory receptor OX40 (CD134), was an agonistic, fully human IgG2 monoclonal antibody. Intravenous ivuxolimab was administered to patients every 2 weeks at six dose levels: 0.01, 0.1, 0.3, 1.5, 3 and 10 mg/kg. Of the approximately 50 dose-escalation patients, hepatocellular carcinoma was present in about 20, melanoma in approximately 15, renal cell carcinoma in 9 and head and neck cancer in 9. A male proportion of around 83% and a mean age of around 60 years, ranging from about 23 to 90, were recorded for the dose-escalation cohort. Patients were allowed to have had prior anti-PD-1, anti-PD-L1 or anti-CTLA-4 therapy, and around 40% of the dose-escalation patients had previously received checkpoint inhibitors. Three dose-escalation patients achieved partial responses, one with hepatocellular carcinoma and two with cutaneous melanoma. Peripheral TCRbeta sequencing aimed to test whether ivuxolimab altered TCR sequence diversity and caused clonal T-cell expansion. The monotherapy dose-escalation portion (N ≈ 57 patients) of the phase I ivuxolimab trial is reported in the paper.

The trial excluded patients who had a history of autoimmune disease or who were on systemic immunosuppression. Peripheral blood for TCR sequencing was drawn from every dose cohort at baseline, at cycle 4 day 1 and at cycle 7 day 1. Samples came from an open-label, multicenter, first-in-human phase I dose-escalation trial of ivuxolimab. Adults with locally advanced or metastatic melanoma, renal cell, hepatocellular, or head and neck squamous cell carcinoma were enrolled in the trial. Before TCR sequencing, CD4+ and CD8+ T cells were separately sorted from peripheral blood. To sequence the TCRbeta CDR3 region, genomic DNA was isolated from the sorted cells. TCRbeta CDR3 regions were sequenced using the immunoSEQ Assay. What TCRdb holds here is the immuneACCESS table cut down to in-frame rearrangements. Part of the clones is not present; checked against another copy, under half of the missing clones reflect an unresolved V gene, and the others are unexplained. This sample comprises some 9,000 clones, around 92% of them detected only once. The ten largest clones take up more than 10% of the sample.

The germline V gene (reference sequence) gives CDR1 as GTSNPN and CDR2 as SVGIG. The CDR3 holds 14 amino acids from the cysteine to the phenylalanine. CDR3 DNA only is kept here, 42 bases in frame from base 1. Trimming removed 0 bases from V and 4 bases from J, leaving 12 bases between the germline ends. To note about this clone: This receptor's antigen is unknown. No base-level quality is on record; no much larger clone is a single base apart.

The paper's findings and limits, for the study overall: After ivuxolimab, expanded clones were on average more numerous among CD8+ T cells than among CD4+ T cells. Which antigens the clonally expanded peripheral T cells were specific for was not determined. In partial responders in the 0.1-3.0 mg/kg groups, normalized peripheral clonal expansion was found to be among the lowest, especially among CD8+ T cells. At doses from 0.1 to 3.0 mg/kg, clonal expansion was seen in both CD4+ and CD8+ blood T cells between baseline and week 6. Low levels of normalized T-cell clonal expansion were also seen in some patients who did not respond.

The rearranged chain carries TRBV30 and TRBJ2-5, with the D gene too uncertain to name. The sequenced sample was CD4+ or CD8+ T cells sorted from blood, obtained in a trial of the OX40 agonist ivuxolimab. This TCR was sampled from an adult with an advanced solid tumor such as melanoma, head and neck, liver or kidney cancer. The CDR3 is CAWSVGFLGETQYF. Read as DNA, the sequence is TGTGCCTGGAGTGTAGGATTTTTGGGAGAGACCCAGTACTTC. When the CDR3 is completed using the reference TRBV30 and TRBJ2-5 genes on either side, the full variable domain is SQTIHQWPATLVQPVGSPLSLECTVEGTSNPNLYWYRQAAGRGLQLLFYSVGIGQISSEVPQNLSASRPQDRQFILSSKKLLLSDSGFYLCAWSVGFLGETQYFGPGTRLLVL.